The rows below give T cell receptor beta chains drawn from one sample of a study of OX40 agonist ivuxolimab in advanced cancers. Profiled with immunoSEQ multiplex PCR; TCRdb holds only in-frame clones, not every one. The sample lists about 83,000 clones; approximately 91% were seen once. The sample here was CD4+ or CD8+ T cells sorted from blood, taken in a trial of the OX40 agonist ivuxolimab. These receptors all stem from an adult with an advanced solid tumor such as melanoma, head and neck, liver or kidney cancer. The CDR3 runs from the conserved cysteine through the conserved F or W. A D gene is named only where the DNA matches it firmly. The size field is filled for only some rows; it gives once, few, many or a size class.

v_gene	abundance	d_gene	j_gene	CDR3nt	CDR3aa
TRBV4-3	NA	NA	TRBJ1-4	TGCGCCAGCAGCCAAGAGCCCCCAAAACAGGGTAGAAATGAAAAACTGTTTTTT	CASSQEPPKQGRNEKLFF
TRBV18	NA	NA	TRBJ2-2	TGTGCCAGCTCACCACCGTGGCAGGGGAACACCGGGGAGCTGTTTTTT	CASSPPWQGNTGELFF
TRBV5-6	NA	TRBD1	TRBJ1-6	TGTGCCAGCAGCTTGAGGACAGGGTGGTCACCCCTCCACTTT	CASSLRTGWSPLHF
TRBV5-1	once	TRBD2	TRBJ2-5	TGCGCCAGCAGCTTGGCCCTGGCGGGAGGCCAAGAGACCCAGTACTTC	CASSLALAGGQETQYF
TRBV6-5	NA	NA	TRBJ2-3	TGTGCCAGCAGTTACTCCGCGGCAGGGGAGGGAGAGGGGTATTTT	CASSYSAAGEGEGYF
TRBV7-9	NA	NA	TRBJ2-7	TGTGCCAGCAGCTTAGAGGGGGTCTACGAGCAGTACTTC	CASSLEGVYEQYF
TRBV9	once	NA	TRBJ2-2	TGTGCCAGCAGCGGGAAGAGGGGTCGGGACACCGGGGAGCTGTTTTTT	CASSGKRGRDTGELFF
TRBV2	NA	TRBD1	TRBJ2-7	TGTGCCAGCAGTTTCGGGACAGGTTCCTACGAGCAGTACTTC	CASSFGTGSYEQYF
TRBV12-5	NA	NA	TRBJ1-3	TGTGCTAGTGGTGACGAGACGGGGGGCTACTCTGGAAACACCATATATTTT	CASGDETGGYSGNTIYF
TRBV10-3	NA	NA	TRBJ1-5	TGTGCCATCAGTGAGTCAAGGGGTAGCAATCAGCCCCAGCATTTT	CAISESRGSNQPQHF
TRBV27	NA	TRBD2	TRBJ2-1	TGTGCCAGCAGAAATGGACTAGCGGGAGGCCCGCCAGACAATGAGCAGTTCTTC	CASRNGLAGGPPDNEQFF
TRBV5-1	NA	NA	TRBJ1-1	TGCGCCAGCAGCTTGGGACAGTCGAACACTGAAGCTTTCTTT	CASSLGQSNTEAFF
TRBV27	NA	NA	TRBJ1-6	TGTGCCAGCACCTTTACCGATATTAGTAATTCACCCCTCCACTTT	CASTFTDISNSPLHF
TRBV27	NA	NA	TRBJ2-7	TGTGCCGGGGGGGACAGGACCGTCTGCGAGCAGTACTTC	CAGGDRTVCEQYF
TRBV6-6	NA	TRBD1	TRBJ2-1	TGTGCCAGCAGACCAGGACAGGGGCTTTACAATGAGCAGTTCTTC	CASRPGQGLYNEQFF
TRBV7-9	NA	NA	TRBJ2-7	TGTGCCAGCAGTCGGGAGACACCTTCCTACGAGCAGTACTTC	CASSRETPSYEQYF
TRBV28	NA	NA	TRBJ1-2	TGTGCCAGCAGTTTAAGTACAGGGTCCTATGGCTACACCTTC	CASSLSTGSYGYTF
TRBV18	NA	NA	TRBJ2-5	TGTGCCAGCTCACAACTCCAATCAGAGACCCAGTACTTC	CASSQLQSETQYF
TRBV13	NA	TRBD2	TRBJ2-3	TGTGCCAGCAGCACGGGGGGTCGAAACACAGATACGCAGTATTTT	CASSTGGRNTDTQYF
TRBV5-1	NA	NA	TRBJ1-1	TGCGCCAGCAGCTTGGACCTCCCGGGGTACACTGAAGCTTTCTTT	CASSLDLPGYTEAFF
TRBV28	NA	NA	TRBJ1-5	TGTGCCAGCGGCAGTCGGGTCCAGCCCCAGCATTTT	CASGSRVQPQHF
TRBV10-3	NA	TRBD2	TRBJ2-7	TGTGCCATCATGACTAGCGGCTACGAGCAGTACTTC	CAIMTSGYEQYF
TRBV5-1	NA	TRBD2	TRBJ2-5	TGCGCCAGCAGCTTGGGAATAACACTAGCGGGAGAAGAGACCCAGTACTTC	CASSLGITLAGEETQYF
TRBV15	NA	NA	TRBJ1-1	TGTGCCACCAGCAGAGCTCGGGATGAAGCTTTCTTT	CATSRARDEAFF
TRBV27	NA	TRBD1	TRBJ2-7	TGTGCCAGCAGATTAGGGCCGGGACAGGGGCCCTACGAGCAGTACTTC	CASRLGPGQGPYEQYF
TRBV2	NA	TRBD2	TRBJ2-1	TGTGCCAGCAGTGAACTAGCGGGGGGGCTGGGTAGGCAGTTCTTC	CASSELAGGLGRQFF
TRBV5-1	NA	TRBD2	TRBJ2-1	TGCGCCAGCAGCTGGGCTAGCGGGAGCTCCTACAATGAGCAGTTCTTC	CASSWASGSSYNEQFF
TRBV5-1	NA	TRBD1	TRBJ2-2	TGCGCCAGCAGCTTGAGACAGGGGGACACCGGGGAGCTGTTTTTT	CASSLRQGDTGELFF
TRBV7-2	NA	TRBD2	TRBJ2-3	TGTGCCAGCAGTCTAGCGGAGGTTTCCGATACGCAGTATTTT	CASSLAEVSDTQYF
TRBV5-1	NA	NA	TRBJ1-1	TGCGCCAGCAGCTTGGGTCAGGTAGGGACTGAAGCTTTCTTT	CASSLGQVGTEAFF
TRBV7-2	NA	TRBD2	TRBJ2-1	TGTGCCAGCAGCTCCAGGTTTTCCGGCGGACTAGACTACAATGAGCAGTTCTTC	CASSSRFSGGLDYNEQFF
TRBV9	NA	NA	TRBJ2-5	TGTGCCAGCAGCGTAGATCCCGCGTCCGGGGTTTCAGAGACCCAGTACTTC	CASSVDPASGVSETQYF
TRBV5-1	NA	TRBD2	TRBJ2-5	TGCGCCAGCAGCTTGGCCCTAGCGGGGGGGCCGAGGGAGACCCAGTACTTC	CASSLALAGGPRETQYF
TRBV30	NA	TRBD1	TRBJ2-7	TGTGCCTGGAGTGGAAAGGGGGGACAGGGGCTCGACGAGCAGTACTTC	CAWSGKGGQGLDEQYF
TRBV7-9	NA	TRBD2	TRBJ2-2	TGTGCCAGCAGCTTCGGGACTAGCGGGAGGAACACCGGGGAGCTGTTTTTT	CASSFGTSGRNTGELFF
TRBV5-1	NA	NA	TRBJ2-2	TGCGCCAGCAGCCCCCCGGGGGCTCTGGCGACCGGGGAGCTGTTTTTT	CASSPPGALATGELFF
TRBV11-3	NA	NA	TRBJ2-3	TGTGCCAGCAGCCGGGACACCGGGACTCAGTCGGTAGATACGCAGTATTTT	CASSRDTGTQSVDTQYF
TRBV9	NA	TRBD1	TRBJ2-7	TGTGCCAGCAGCGTACACCAGGGGGTGGGCTGGGACGAGCAGTACTTC	CASSVHQGVGWDEQYF
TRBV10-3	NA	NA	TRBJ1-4	TGTGCCATCAGATCGGACAGAACCAATGAAAAACTGTTTTTT	CAIRSDRTNEKLFF
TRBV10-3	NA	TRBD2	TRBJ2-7	TGTGCCATCAGTGATTCGGCACTAGCGGTTCCCTACGAGCAGTACTTC	CAISDSALAVPYEQYF
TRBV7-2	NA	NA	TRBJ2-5	TGTGCCAGCAGCAAAACAAAGGCCCAAGAGACCCAGTACTTC	CASSKTKAQETQYF